This TCR beta chain was obtained from a study of human T cells and chemical hapten exposure. One entry per CDR3 protein, called by TCRdb with MiXCR from the RACE reads. The sample has about 120,000 distinct CDR3 sequences, approximately 15% seen once. Per germline, CDR1 MDHEN and CDR2 SYDVKM. After removal of 11 bases from V and 1 base from J, the junction contained 18 bases not matched to a gene. The CDR3 runs 17 residues. This clonotype was observed at least ten times. The time point was: patch test 1, 2 weeks after DPC sensitization. Noted treatment: therapeutic diphenylcyclopropenone sensitization with weekly scalp DPC.

The genes are TRBV28 and TRBJ2-5; 8 bases are a match to TRBD1. The source of this sequence is a man aged 18 to 30 with alopecia areata. Some clones in this sample may be carry-over from other donors' samples. The sequencing used whole blood, collected in connection with sensitization to the hapten diphenylcyclopropenone (DPC). The chain's CDR3 is CASSQGALSRFQETQYF. For the CDR3, the DNA is TGTGCCTCCTCCCAGGGGGCCCTATCGAGGTTCCAAGAGACCCAGTACTTC. Complete variable domain (other parts from reference TRBV28 and TRBJ2-5): DVKVTQSSRYLVKRTGEKVFLECVQDMDHENMFWYRQDPGLGLRLIYFSYDVKMKEKGDIPEGYSVSREKKERFSLILESASTNQTSMYLCASSQGALSRFQETQYFGPGTRLLVL.